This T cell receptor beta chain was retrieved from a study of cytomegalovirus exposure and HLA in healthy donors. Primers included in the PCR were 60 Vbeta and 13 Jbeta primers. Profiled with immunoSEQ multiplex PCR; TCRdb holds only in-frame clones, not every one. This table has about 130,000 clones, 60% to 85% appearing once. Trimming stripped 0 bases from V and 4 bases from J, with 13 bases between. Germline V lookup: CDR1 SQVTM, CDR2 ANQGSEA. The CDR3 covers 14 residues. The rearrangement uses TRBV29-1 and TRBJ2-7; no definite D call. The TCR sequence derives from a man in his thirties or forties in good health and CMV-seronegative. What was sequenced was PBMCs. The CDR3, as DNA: TGCAGCGTTGAAGATGAGAGACACCCATACGAGCAGTACTTC. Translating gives CSVEDERHPYEQYF.